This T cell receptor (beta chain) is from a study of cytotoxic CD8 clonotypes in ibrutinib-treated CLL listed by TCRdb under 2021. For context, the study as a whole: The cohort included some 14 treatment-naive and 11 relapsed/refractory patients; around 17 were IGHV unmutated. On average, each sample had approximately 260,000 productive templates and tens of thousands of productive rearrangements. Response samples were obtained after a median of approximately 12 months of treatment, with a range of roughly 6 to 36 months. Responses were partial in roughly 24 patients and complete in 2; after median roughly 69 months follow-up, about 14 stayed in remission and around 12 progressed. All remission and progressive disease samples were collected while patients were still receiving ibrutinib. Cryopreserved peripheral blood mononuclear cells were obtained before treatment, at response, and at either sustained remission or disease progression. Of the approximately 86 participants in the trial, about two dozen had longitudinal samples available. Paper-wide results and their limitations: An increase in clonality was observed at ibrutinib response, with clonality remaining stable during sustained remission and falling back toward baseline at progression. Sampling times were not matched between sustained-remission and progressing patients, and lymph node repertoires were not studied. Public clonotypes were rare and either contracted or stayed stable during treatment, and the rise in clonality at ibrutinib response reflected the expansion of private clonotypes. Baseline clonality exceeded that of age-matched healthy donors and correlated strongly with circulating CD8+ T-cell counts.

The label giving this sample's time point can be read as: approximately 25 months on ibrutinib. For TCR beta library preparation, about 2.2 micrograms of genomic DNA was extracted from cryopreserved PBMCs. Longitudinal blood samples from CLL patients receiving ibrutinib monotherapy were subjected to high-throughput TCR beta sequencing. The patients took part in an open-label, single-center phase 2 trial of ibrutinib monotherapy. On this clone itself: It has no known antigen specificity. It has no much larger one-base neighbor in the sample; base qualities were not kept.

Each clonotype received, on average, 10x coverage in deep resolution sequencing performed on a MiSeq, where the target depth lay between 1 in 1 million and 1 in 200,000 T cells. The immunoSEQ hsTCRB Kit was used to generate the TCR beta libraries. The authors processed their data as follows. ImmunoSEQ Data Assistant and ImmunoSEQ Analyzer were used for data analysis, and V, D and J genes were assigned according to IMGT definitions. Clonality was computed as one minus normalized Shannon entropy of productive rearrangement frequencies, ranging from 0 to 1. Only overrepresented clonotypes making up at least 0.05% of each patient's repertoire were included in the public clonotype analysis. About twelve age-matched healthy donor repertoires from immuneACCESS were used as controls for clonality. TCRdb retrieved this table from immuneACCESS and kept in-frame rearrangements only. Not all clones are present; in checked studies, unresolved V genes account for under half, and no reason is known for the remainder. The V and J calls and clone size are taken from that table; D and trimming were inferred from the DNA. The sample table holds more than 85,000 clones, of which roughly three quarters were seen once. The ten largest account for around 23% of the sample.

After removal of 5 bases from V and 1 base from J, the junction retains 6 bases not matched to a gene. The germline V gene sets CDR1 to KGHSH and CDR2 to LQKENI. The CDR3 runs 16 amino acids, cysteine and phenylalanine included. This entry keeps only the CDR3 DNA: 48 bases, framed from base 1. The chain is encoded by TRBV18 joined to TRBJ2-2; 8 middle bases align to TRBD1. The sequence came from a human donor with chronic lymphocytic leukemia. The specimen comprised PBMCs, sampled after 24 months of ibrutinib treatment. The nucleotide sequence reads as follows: TGTGCCAGCTCAGCCAGGACAGGGATGAACACCGGGGAGCTGTTTTTT. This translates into CASSARTGMNTGELFF.